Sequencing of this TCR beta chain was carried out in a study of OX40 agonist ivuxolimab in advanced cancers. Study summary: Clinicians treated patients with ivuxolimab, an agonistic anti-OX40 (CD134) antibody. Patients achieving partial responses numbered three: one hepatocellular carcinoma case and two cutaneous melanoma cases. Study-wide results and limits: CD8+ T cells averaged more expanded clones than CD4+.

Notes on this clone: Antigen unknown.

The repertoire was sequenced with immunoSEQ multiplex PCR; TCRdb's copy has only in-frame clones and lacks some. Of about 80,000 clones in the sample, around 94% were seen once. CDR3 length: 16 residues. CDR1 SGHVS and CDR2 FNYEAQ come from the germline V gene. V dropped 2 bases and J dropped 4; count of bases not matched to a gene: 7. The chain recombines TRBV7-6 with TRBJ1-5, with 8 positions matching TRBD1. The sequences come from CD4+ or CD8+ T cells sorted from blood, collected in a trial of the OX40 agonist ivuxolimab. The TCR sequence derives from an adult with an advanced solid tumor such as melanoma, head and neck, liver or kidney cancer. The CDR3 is CASSLSSGQVNQPQHF. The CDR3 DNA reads TGTGCCAGCAGCTTATCATCGGGACAGGTGAATCAGCCCCAGCATTTT.